One sample yielded the 27 T cell receptor beta chains listed below, sequenced in a study of blood T cell repertoires in COVID-19 (dated by TCRdb to between 2020 and 2021). The method was the immunoSEQ multiplex PCR assay. This immuneACCESS table, as held by TCRdb, lists in-frame sequences with V and J called but not all clones. Of the missing ones, under half trace to an unresolved V gene in checked studies; the others have no known cause. Within this sample are roughly 230,000 clones, with about 85% of them counted one time only. The ten largest clones represent about 8% of the sample. Sample: peripheral blood. The receptors come from a woman of 80 years or more with acute or convalescent COVID-19.

The rearrangement uses TRBV21-1 and TRBJ2-7; the D segment call TRBD2 is taken from the table without a DNA check. TRBV21-1 counts as a pseudogene. CDR3 length: 16 amino acids. CDR3 loop: CATPPADELPVYEQYF. DNA of the CDR3: TGTGCCACCCCCCCCGCTGATGAACTTCCCGTCTACGAGCAGTACTTC.

This chain links TRBV11-1 with TRBJ2-5; TRBD2 aligns across 9 bases. In germline, CDR1 is SGHAT, CDR2 FQDESV (reference sequence). CDR3 length equals 16 residues. The J segment lost 4 bases and the V segment lost 4 bases, leaving 10 bases of the junction unmatched. The CDR3 spells CASSSPWAGGPETQYF. CDR3 DNA sequence: TGTGCCAGCAGCTCCCCATGGGCGGGGGGGCCAGAGACCCAGTACTTC.

The rearrangement uses TRBV7-9 and TRBJ2-5; D is perhaps TRBD1 (6 bases). This CDR3 region has 16 residues. With 2 bases removed from V and 4 bases from J, the gap between germline ends came to 17 bases. Germline V CDR1 and CDR2: SEHNR, FQNEAQ (reference sequence). CDR3 sequence reads: CASSLWGQGSRETQYF. The CDR3 DNA follows: TGTGCCAGCAGCTTATGGGGCCAGGGGAGTCGAGAGACCCAGTACTTC. Complete variable domain (other parts from reference TRBV7-9 and TRBJ2-5): DTGVSQNPRHKITKRGQNVTFRCDPISEHNRLYWYRQTLGQGPEFLTYFQNEAQLEKSRLLSDRFSAERPKGSFSTLEIQRTEQGDSAMYLCASSLWGQGSRETQYFGPGTRLLVL.

The chain combines TRBV3-1 (or the pseudogene TRBV3-2) with TRBJ2-5, with 7 bases aligning to TRBD1. Looked up from germline, CDR1 is LGHDT and CDR2 is YNNKEL (reference sequence). V lost 4 bases, J lost 2 bases, and 4 bases stayed unmatched. The CDR3 has 14 residues. The CDR3 sequence is CASSLRTGQETQYF. CDR3 DNA sequence: TGTGCCAGCAGCCTTCGGACAGGACAAGAGACCCAGTACTTC.

The chain employs TRBV28 and TRBJ1-1; no clear D. Germline V lookup: CDR1 MDHEN, CDR2 SYDVKM. V lost 10 bases and J lost 7, with 13 bases in between. The CDR3 covers 11 residues. The CDR3 sequence is CAILKANEAFF. In nucleotides, the CDR3 is TGTGCCATCTTAAAAGCTAATGAAGCTTTCTTT.

This chain connects TRBV11-2 to TRBJ2-1, with D tentatively TRBD1 (5 bases). CDR1 SGHAT and CDR2 FQNNGV come from the germline V gene. V lost 5 bases and J 9 bases, leaving 11 bases between the germline ends. This CDR3 is 12 amino acids long. The CDR3, as DNA: TGTGCCAGCAGCCCAGGGTCCGGTGAGCAGTTCTTC. This codes for CASSPGSGEQFF.

The chain joins TRBV12-3 or TRBV12-4 to TRBJ2-7; maybe TRBD2 (5 bases). There are 13 residues in the CDR3. The V gene lost 4 bases and the J gene lost 6 bases, with 13 bases spanning the gap. The CDR3 DNA follows: TGTGCCAGCAGTTCCGAGGGTACTACCGAGCAGTACTTC. Protein sequence: CASSSEGTTEQYF.

The J gene is TRBJ1-6, the V gene TRBV2; 8 positions agree with TRBD1. The V gene's germline CDR1 is SNHLY and CDR2 FYNNEI. This CDR3 has 14 amino acids. The trim removed 8 bases at V and 7 bases at J, leaving 7 bases unmatched. The CDR3, as DNA: TGTGCCAGCGGGTATGGACAGGGCAATTCACCCCTCCACTTT. Encoded protein: CASGYGQGNSPLHF.

The gene calls are TRBV5-1 and TRBJ2-2; 12 positions agree with TRBD1. The V segment lost 1 base and the J segment 4 bases; nucleotides outside the gene matches: 2. CDR1 is SGHRS, CDR2 YFSETQ, per germline. The CDR3 runs to 16 residues. The CDR3 DNA reads TGCGCCAGCAGCTTGAGGGGACAGGGGGCCACCGGGGAGCTGTTTTTT. Translation gives CASSLRGQGATGELFF.

The V call is TRBV6-8, the J call TRBJ1-1; the D gene is possibly TRBD1 (6 bases). Germline V lookup: CDR1 MNHGY, CDR2 SAAAGT. V was pared by 5 bases and J by 0 bases, with 13 bases between. The CDR3 loop spans 15 amino acids. The CDR3 loop reads CASSLGAEMNTEAFF. The CDR3 DNA follows: TGTGCCAGCAGTCTGGGGGCGGAGATGAACACTGAAGCTTTCTTT.

The rearrangement joins TRBV10-2 to TRBJ2-7; 13 positions agree with TRBD2. Germline V lookup: CDR1 WSHSY, CDR2 SAAADI. The V segment lost 6 bases and the J segment 2 bases; nucleotides outside the gene matches: 7. The CDR3 extends over 16 amino acids. This CDR3 is CASRGGTSGTAYEQYF. The CDR3, as DNA: TGCGCCAGCAGGGGAGGGACTAGCGGGACCGCCTACGAGCAGTACTTC.

V and J are TRBV5-1 and TRBJ2-7; TRBD2 agrees at 7 bases. The CDR3 is made up of 15 amino acids. V dropped 2 bases and J dropped 6; count of bases not matched to a gene: 11. Looked up from germline, CDR1 is SGHRS and CDR2 is YFSETQ. The CDR3 bases are TGCGCCAGCAGCTTTACGGCGGGAGATGAAGGCGAGCAGTACTTC. Translation gives CASSFTAGDEGEQYF.

This clone was seen just once. J is TRBJ1-2 and V is TRBV19; D is possibly TRBD1 (6 bases). This CDR3 comprises 13 residues. Germline CDR1 reads LNHDA; CDR2 reads SQIVND (reference sequence). The V and J ends lost 4 bases and 1 base respectively, with 7 bases between them. The CDR3: CASSNRVNYGYTF. CDR3 coding DNA: TGTGCCAGTAGTAACAGGGTTAACTATGGCTACACCTTC.

The genes are TRBV9 and TRBJ2-2; TRBD1 might be the D (6 bases). Germline CDR1 is SGDLS and CDR2 is YYNGEE. There are 14 residues in the CDR3. Trimming took 3 bases from V and 4 from J, leaving 10 bases between them. The chain's CDR3 is CASSGGTFTGELFF. CDR3 DNA sequence: TGTGCCAGCAGCGGGGGGACATTCACCGGGGAGCTGTTTTTT.

This clone is medium-sized in the sample. The chain employs TRBV27 and TRBJ2-7; 7 nucleotides line up with TRBD1. Per germline, CDR1 MNHEY and CDR2 SMNVEV (reference sequence). V was pared by 2 bases and J by 1 base, with 2 bases of the junction left unmatched. The CDR3 spans 14 residues. CDR3 amino acids: CASSLRDRSYEQYF. The CDR3 nucleotides read TGTGCCAGCAGTTTACGGGACAGATCCTACGAGCAGTACTTC.

V and J are TRBV28 and TRBJ2-1, with D perhaps TRBD2 (6 bases). CDR1 and CDR2 from the germline V gene are MDHEN and SYDVKM. The V end was cut by 2 bases, the J end by 10 bases, with 15 bases between. The CDR3 spans 14 residues. The CDR3 loop reads CASSLSLARREQFF. The CDR3 DNA reads TGTGCCAGCAGTTTAAGTCTAGCGCGACGGGAGCAGTTCTTC.

The V gene is TRBV6-5, the J gene TRBJ1-5; D is possibly TRBD1 (5 bases). Germline CDR1 and CDR2: MNHEY and SVGAGI. Trimming took 6 bases from V and 5 from J, leaving 14 bases between them. The CDR3 spans 14 residues. The CDR3 reads CASSPWRGDQPQHF. The CDR3 DNA is TGTGCCAGCAGCCCCTGGAGGGGAGATCAGCCCCAGCATTTT.

V is TRBV19 and J is TRBJ2-1, with TRBD2 as a possible D gene (8 bases). Trimming shortened V by 7 bases and J by 10 bases, and 29 bases separated the two germline ends. The length of the CDR3 is 17 residues. The germline gives CDR1 LNHDA, CDR2 SQIVND (reference sequence). This CDR3 reads CASTPGGGRGIQREQFF. The CDR3 region has the DNA TGTGCCAGTACCCCGGGAGGGGGCAGGGGGATTCAACGGGAGCAGTTCTTC.

This rearrangement joins TRBV13 to TRBJ1-6; TRBD1 might be the D (5 bases). The CDR3 extends over 16 amino acids. V was shortened by 2 bases and J by 4 bases, with 12 bases between the two germline ends. From germline, CDR1 is PRHDT and CDR2 FYEKMQ (reference sequence). CDR3 loop: CASSLRRVTYNSPLHF. The DNA of the CDR3 is TGTGCCAGCAGCTTACGCAGGGTAACTTATAATTCACCCCTCCACTTT.

This chain connects TRBV18 to TRBJ1-1; TRBD1 is a possible D gene (6 bases). The germline V gene encodes CDR1 KGHSH and CDR2 LQKENI. The CDR3 has 15 residues. Trimming shortened V by 3 bases and J by 1 base, and 12 bases separated the two germline ends. This chain's CDR3 is CASSPQGPGNTEAFF. Written as DNA, the CDR3 is TGTGCCAGCTCACCTCAGGGGCCAGGGAACACTGAAGCTTTCTTT.

About this clone: Different DNA sequences within this sample yield the same CDR3. The chain combines TRBV27 with TRBJ1-6; 9 bases are shared with TRBD1. With V trimmed by 2 bases and J by 7 bases, 0 bases remained unmatched. The CDR3 runs to 14 residues. The V gene's germline CDR1 is MNHEY and CDR2 SMNVEV (reference sequence). CDR3 in DNA: TGTGCCAGCAGTTTAGGACAGGGGAATTCACCCCTCCACTTT. Its translation: CASSLGQGNSPLHF.

The CDR3 DNA follows: TGTGCCAGCAGTTACTCCCACAGGGGGCCCTACAATGAGCAGTTCTTC. This gives the protein CASSYSHRGPYNEQFF. The genes are TRBV6-5 and TRBJ2-1; TRBD1 matches 9 bases. V gave up 0 bases and J gave up 2 bases; unmatched junction bases: 2. CDR3 size: 16 residues. The germline gives CDR1 MNHEY, CDR2 SVGAGI.

This chain joins TRBV5-1 and TRBJ1-6, with 8 bases matching TRBD1. The CDR3 covers 16 residues. CDR1 and CDR2 (germline): SGHRS, YFSETQ. The ends lost 4 bases at V and 3 bases at J; junction bases unmatched: 6. CDR3 in DNA: TGCGCCAGCAGCGCGACAGGGGAGCTCTATAATTCACCCCTCCACTTT. This encodes CASSATGELYNSPLHF.

The genes are TRBV6-5 and TRBJ1-2; 7 positions match TRBD1. There are 15 residues in the CDR3. The V and J ends lost 3 bases and 7 bases, in that order; junction bases with no gene match: 11. Per the germline V gene, CDR1 is MNHEY and CDR2 is SVGAGI. CDR3 loop: CASSYGITQGRGYTF. The CDR3 DNA sequence: TGTGCCAGCAGTTATGGAATAACACAGGGGCGTGGCTACACCTTC.

The V gene is TRBV6-5, the J gene TRBJ1-6; D may be TRBD1 (5 bases). V lost 5 bases and J 8 bases, leaving 7 bases between the germline ends. CDR3 length: 12 amino acids. Germline V gene sequence: CDR1 MNHEY, CDR2 SVGAGI. This CDR3 reads CASSRQHSPLHF. The DNA for the CDR3 is TGTGCCAGCAGTCGACAGCATTCACCCCTCCACTTT.

This clone was seen only once. The genes are TRBV29-1 and TRBJ2-3; tentative D call: TRBD1 (6 bases). The germline CDR1 and CDR2 sequences are SQVTM and ANQGSEA. The CDR3 totals 13 residues. V lost 7 bases, J lost 9 bases, and 20 bases lay in between. CDR3 protein: CSGQILGAVTQYF. CDR3 coding DNA: TGCAGCGGCCAAATCTTGGGGGCAGTCACGCAGTATTTT.

V is TRBV18 and J is TRBJ1-5; tentative D call: TRBD1 (6 bases). The CDR3 is made up of 15 amino acids. The V end was cut by 2 bases, the J end by 4 bases, with 12 bases between. Germline V gene data show CDR1 as KGHSH and CDR2 as LQKENI. In nucleotides, the CDR3 is TGTGCCAGCTCACCAGGCGAGGGGGAGAATCAGCCCCAGCATTTT. Translation gives CASSPGEGENQPQHF.